This T cell receptor (beta chain) was recorded in a study of OX40 agonist ivuxolimab in advanced cancers. Turning to the study itself: The mean age was roughly 60 years, ranging from 23 to 79, with 65% to 90% of participants male. The study reported partial responses in three patients: one hepatocellular carcinoma, two cutaneous melanoma.

V was cut by 7 bases and J by 2 bases, with 18 bases left in between. Germline V gives CDR1 MDHEN, CDR2 SYDVKM. CDR3 length equals 15 residues. Some clones are missing from TCRdb's copy, which holds only in-frame ones; the method was immunoSEQ multiplex PCR. The data contain about 85,000 clones, about 80% of them singletons. The source of this sequence is an adult with an advanced solid tumor such as melanoma, head and neck, liver or kidney cancer. This chain uses TRBV28 with TRBJ2-7; D may be TRBD1 (5 bases). The sequences come from CD4+ or CD8+ T cells sorted from blood, collected in a trial of the OX40 agonist ivuxolimab. This CDR3 is CASNPTTDTTYEQYF. CDR3 sequence (DNA): TGTGCCAGCAACCCAACTACGGACACGACCTACGAGCAGTACTTC.